One sample yielded the 4 T cell receptor beta chains listed below, sequenced in a study of Graves' ophthalmopathy and Graves' hyperthyroidism. Amplification from RNA transcripts yielded the TCR beta CDR3 regions. The authors performed first-round RT-PCR with HTBI primers and then a second-round multiplex PCR. Each CDR3 protein is one row after TCRdb ran MiXCR on the multiplex PCR reads. In the table there are about 380,000 distinct CDR3 sequences, 15% of which are singletons. Sequencing used peripheral blood. These TCRs come from a woman younger than 35 with stable Graves' hyperthyroidism.

CDR3: CASSQVESSYNSPLHF. The CDR3 DNA sequence: TGCGCCAGCAGCCAAGTTGAGAGCTCCTATAATTCACCCCTCCACTTT. V and J are TRBV4-3 and TRBJ1-6; no firm D call. V lost 1 base to trimming and J lost 0 bases, with 7 bases between them. Germline assignment: CDR1 LGHNA and CDR2 YSLEER. The CDR3 extends over 16 amino acids.

This clonotype was recorded at least ten times. A much larger clone differs from this one at a single base, so this may be a read error. The genes are TRBV12-3 or TRBV12-4 and TRBJ1-1; weak D call: TRBD1 (5 bases). Trimming removed 3 bases from V and 1 base from J, with 9 bases in between. The CDR3 contains 14 residues. The CDR3 loop is CASSFAGGNTEAFF. CDR3 nucleotides: TGTGCCAGCAGTTTCGCGGGGGGGAACACTGAAGCTTTCTTT.

At least ten counts were recorded for this clonotype. V is TRBV6-4 and J is TRBJ1-1; D remains ambiguous. This CDR3 comprises 17 residues. The germline CDR1 and CDR2 sequences are MRHNA and SNTAGT. The ends were cut back, 6 bases at V and 0 bases at J, with 20 bases in the middle. Written as DNA, the CDR3 is TGTGCCAGCAGCGGTGCCAGGAGAGACCCCATGAACACTGAAGCTTTCTTT. Protein product: CASSGARRDPMNTEAFF.

This clonotype was seen at least ten times. The chain combines TRBV4-1 with TRBJ1-2; the D gene is possibly TRBD1 (5 bases). CDR3 length: 15 amino acids. V gave up 2 bases and J gave up 6 bases, with 16 bases separating them. Germline assignment: CDR1 MGHRA and CDR2 YSYEKL. The CDR3 DNA is TGCGCCAGCAGCCAACCCTGGGGGGGTCCCCATGGCTACACCTTC. Amino acids: CASSQPWGGPHGYTF.